The clone carrying this TCR beta chain was counted once. This entry comes from a study of shared clonotypes between healthy human individuals. The V end lost 3 bases, the J end lost 0 bases, and 3 bases lay between the germline ends. The germline V gene has CDR1 SGHVS and CDR2 FQNEAQ. This CDR3 region has 13 residues. Deep-level assay runs were performed. Assay used: immunoSEQ multiplex PCR; TCRdb lists only in-frame clones, some missing. The sample consists of hundreds of thousands of clones, more than 70% of them appearing once. The source is a woman under 40 in good health. Sequenced input: memory CD4+ T cells sorted from blood. As to subset: CD45RA-negative fraction. This rearrangement joins TRBV7-8 to TRBJ1-3, with D unclear. The CDR3 is CASSLASGNTIYF. CDR3 bases: TGTGCCAGCAGCTTGGCCTCTGGAAACACCATATATTTT.